The rows below give T cell receptor beta chains drawn from one sample of a study of persistence of HIV-infected CD4 T cells. Their recognized antigens are unknown. The table came from immunoSEQ multiplex PCR; TCRdb's copy has only in-frame clones and leaves some out. The repertoire holds approximately 18,000 clones, with 60% to 80% as singletons. The starting material was CD4+ T cells sorted from PBMCs after approximately 19-hour stimulation, obtained from a patient who received antiretroviral therapy. Every receptor here comes from an adult woman with HIV who was CMV-seropositive. CDR3s include the opening cysteine and the closing phenylalanine or tryptophan. A D gene is named only where the DNA matches it firmly. The listing skips clone size in some rows; elsewhere it reads once, few, many or a size class.

j_call	v_call	clone_size	d_call	cdr3_nt	cdr3_aa
TRBJ1-5	TRBV6-1	few	TRBD1	TGTGCCAGCAGTCTACAGGGGTGGGAGCCCCAGCATTTT	CASSLQGWEPQHF
TRBJ1-5	TRBV4-1	.	.	TGCGCCAGCAGCCAAGCGACTCATCAGCCCCAGCATTTT	CASSQATHQPQHF
TRBJ1-5	TRBV5-1	medium-sized	.	TGCGCCAGCAGCTTGGGGCCAGAAGGCAATCAGCCCCAGCATTTT	CASSLGPEGNQPQHF
TRBJ1-2	TRBV18	.	.	TGTGCCAGCTCACCGGGGGAAGGTGGCTACACCTTC	CASSPGEGGYTF
TRBJ1-6	TRBV27	.	.	TGTGCCAGCAGTTTCCGACGGACGGACTCACCCCTCCACTTT	CASSFRRTDSPLHF
TRBJ2-1	TRBV7-2	.	.	TGTGCCAGCAGCTCCCTTGGCAGCCCCACCTACAATGAGCAGTTCTTC	CASSSLGSPTYNEQFF
TRBJ2-1	TRBV7-3	.	.	TGTGCCAGCAGCTCTGGGACGGCTAACAATGAGCAGTTCTTC	CASSSGTANNEQFF
TRBJ2-1	TRBV5-1	few	.	TGCGCCAGCAGCTTGGATCCGGGGGTGAACAATGAGCAGTTCTTC	CASSLDPGVNNEQFF
TRBJ1-4	TRBV30	.	TRBD1	TGTGCCTGGAGTGTACAGGGGGGGCTAGGAACTAATGAAAAACTGTTTTTT	CAWSVQGGLGTNEKLFF
TRBJ1-4	TRBV30	once	.	TGTGCCTGGAGTCCGCTTCGGGGGGTAGGTGAAAAACTGTTTTTT	CAWSPLRGVGEKLFF
TRBJ2-1	TRBV6-4	few	.	TGTGCCAGCAGCCTGACGGCCGGGGGCGGTGAGCAGTTCTTC	CASSLTAGGGEQFF
TRBJ2-5	TRBV5-1	.	TRBD1	TGCGCCAGCATAGGGACAGGGCCCTTCCAAGAGACCCAGTACTTC	CASIGTGPFQETQYF